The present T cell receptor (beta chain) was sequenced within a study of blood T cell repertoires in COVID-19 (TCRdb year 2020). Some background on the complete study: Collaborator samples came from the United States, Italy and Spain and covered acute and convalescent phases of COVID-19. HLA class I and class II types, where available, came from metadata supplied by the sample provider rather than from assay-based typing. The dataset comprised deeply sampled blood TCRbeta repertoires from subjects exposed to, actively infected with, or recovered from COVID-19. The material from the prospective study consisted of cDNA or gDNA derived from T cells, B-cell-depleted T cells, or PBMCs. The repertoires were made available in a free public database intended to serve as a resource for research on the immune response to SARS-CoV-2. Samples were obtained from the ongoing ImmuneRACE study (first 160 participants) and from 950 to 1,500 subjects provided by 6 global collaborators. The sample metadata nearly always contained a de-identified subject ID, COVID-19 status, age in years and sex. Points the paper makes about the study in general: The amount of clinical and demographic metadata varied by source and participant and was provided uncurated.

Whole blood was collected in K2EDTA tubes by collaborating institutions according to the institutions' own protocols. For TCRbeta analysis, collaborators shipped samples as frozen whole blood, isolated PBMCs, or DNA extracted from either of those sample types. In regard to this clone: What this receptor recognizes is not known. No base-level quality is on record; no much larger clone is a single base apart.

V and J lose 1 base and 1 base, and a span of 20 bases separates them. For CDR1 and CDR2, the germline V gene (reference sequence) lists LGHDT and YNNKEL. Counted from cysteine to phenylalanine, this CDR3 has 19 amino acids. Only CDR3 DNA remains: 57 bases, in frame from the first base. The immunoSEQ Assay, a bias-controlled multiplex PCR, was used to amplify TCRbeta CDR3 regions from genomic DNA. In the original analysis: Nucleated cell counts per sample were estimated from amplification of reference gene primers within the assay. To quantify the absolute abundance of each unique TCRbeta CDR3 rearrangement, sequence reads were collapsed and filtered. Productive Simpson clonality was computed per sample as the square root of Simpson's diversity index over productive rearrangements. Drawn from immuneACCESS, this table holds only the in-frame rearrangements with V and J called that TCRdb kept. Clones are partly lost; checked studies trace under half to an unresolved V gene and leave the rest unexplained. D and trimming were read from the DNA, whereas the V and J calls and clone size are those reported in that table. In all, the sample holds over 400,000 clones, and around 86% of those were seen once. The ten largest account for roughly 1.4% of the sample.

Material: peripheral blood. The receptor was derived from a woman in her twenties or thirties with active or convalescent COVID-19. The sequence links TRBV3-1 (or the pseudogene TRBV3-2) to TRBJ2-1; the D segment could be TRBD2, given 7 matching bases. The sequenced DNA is TGTGCCAGCAGCCAAGTGGGGGGGAGGCAGGGACAATCCTACAATGAGCAGTTCTTC. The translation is CASSQVGGRQGQSYNEQFF.